A selection of T cell receptor beta chains follows, all from one sample in a study of cytomegalovirus exposure and HLA in healthy donors. Data came from immunoSEQ multiplex PCR; TCRdb stores just in-frame clones and leaves some out. The sample includes around 180,000 clones, around four fifths of them seen just once. Sample: PBMCs. All receptors derive from a woman aged 45-59 years in good health and CMV-seropositive. CDR3s include the opening cysteine and the closing phenylalanine or tryptophan. D genes are given only for firm matches. Clone size appears in some rows only: once, few, many, or a class for an expanded clone.

clone size	J gene	V gene	D gene	CDR3 DNA	CDR3 protein
-	TRBJ1-4	TRBV5-1	-	TGCGCCAGCCGGGGGTTTGCAACTAATGAAAAACTGTTTTTT	CASRGFATNEKLFF
few	TRBJ1-2	TRBV11-2	-	TGTGCCAGCAGCTTAGGGTCGGCTAACTATGGCTACACCTTC	CASSLGSANYGYTF
-	TRBJ2-7	TRBV18	-	TGTGCCAGCTCCCCGGACAGACAATACGAGCAGTACTTC	CASSPDRQYEQYF
few	TRBJ1-6	TRBV7-6	-	TGTGCCAGCAGCCCCCTGAGCGGTAATTCACCCCTCCACTTT	CASSPLSGNSPLHF
-	TRBJ2-3	TRBV6-4	TRBD2	TGTGCCAGCAGTGAGGGTAGCGGGGGGGCCCCAGATACGCAGTATTTT	CASSEGSGGAPDTQYF
-	TRBJ2-7	TRBV7-8	-	TGTGCCAGCAGCTTAGCGGGGGGGCGGAACGAGCAGTACTTC	CASSLAGGRNEQYF
-	TRBJ2-2	TRBV10-3	TRBD2	TGTGCCATCAGTAACCCGACTAGCGGGGGGATCAACACCGGGGAGCTGTTTTTT	CAISNPTSGGINTGELFF
-	TRBJ1-2	TRBV9	TRBD1	TGTGCCAGCAGCGTTGACAGGGGAAGCGACTATGGCTACACCTTC	CASSVDRGSDYGYTF
few	TRBJ2-5	TRBV6-6	TRBD2	TGTGCCAGCGGTGGGACTAGCGGTCCCGCCGGGACCCAGTACTTC	CASGGTSGPAGTQYF
-	TRBJ2-5	TRBV2	TRBD2	TGTGCCAGCATAGGGTGGACTAGCGGATCCCTGGAGACCCAGTACTTC	CASIGWTSGSLETQYF
few	TRBJ1-1	TRBV7-3	-	TGTGCCAGCAGCCTAGACCCGAACACTGAAGCTTTCTTT	CASSLDPNTEAFF
once	TRBJ1-3	TRBV19	TRBD1	TGTGCCAGTACCTCCCCAGGGGGCCGGGCTGGAAACACCATATATTTT	CASTSPGGRAGNTIYF
-	TRBJ1-1	TRBV30	-	TGTGCCTGGAGTGGCTCGGGTTCTGAAGCTTTCTTT	CAWSGSGSEAFF
-	TRBJ1-2	TRBV6-1	TRBD1	TGTGCCAGCAGACGGACAGGGGCCTGGGACTATGGCTACACCTTC	CASRRTGAWDYGYTF
-	TRBJ2-2	TRBV5-1	-	TGCGCCAGCAGCTTGGGGCTAACAGGCCTAACCGGGGAGCTGTTTTTT	CASSLGLTGLTGELFF
-	TRBJ2-1	TRBV5-1	TRBD1	TGCGCCAGCAGCTTTTCAGGGGGCGGCAATGAGCAGTTCTTC	CASSFSGGGNEQFF
-	TRBJ2-3	TRBV7-3	TRBD2	TGTGCCAGCAGCAGGACTAGCGGGGGGACCCCGGGTACGCAGTATTTT	CASSRTSGGTPGTQYF
-	TRBJ2-1	TRBV4-2	TRBD2	TGTGCCAGCAGCCCCGAATTAGCGGGGGGATACAATGAGCAGTTCTTC	CASSPELAGGYNEQFF
-	TRBJ2-1	TRBV4-1	-	TGCGCCAGCAGCCACGCAGGGGTGGGGCAGTTCTTC	CASSHAGVGQFF
-	TRBJ2-2	TRBV18	-	TGTGCCAGCTCACCACAGGAGGGACGGGCGAACACCGGGGAGCTGTTTTTT	CASSPQEGRANTGELFF
-	TRBJ2-5	TRBV7-9	TRBD2	TGTGCCAGCAGCTTGACTAGCGGCTACCAAGAGACCCAGTACTTC	CASSLTSGYQETQYF
-	TRBJ2-3	TRBV30	-	TGTGCCTGGACGGTTGCAGATACGCAGTATTTT	CAWTVADTQYF
few	TRBJ1-5	TRBV19	TRBD1	TGTGCCAGTACCAAGGAGACAGGGGCCTTCTATCAGCCCCAGCATTTT	CASTKETGAFYQPQHF
-	TRBJ1-5	TRBV6-6	TRBD1	TGTGCCAGCAGTCAACCTACAGGGACAGTGAATCAGCCCCAGCATTTT	CASSQPTGTVNQPQHF
-	TRBJ2-7	TRBV10-1	-	TGCGCCAGCAGTCAGGGTCCCTACGAGCAGTACTTC	CASSQGPYEQYF
-	TRBJ1-1	TRBV15	-	TGTGCCACCAGCGTGAAACAGGGGAACACTGAAGCTTTCTTT	CATSVKQGNTEAFF
-	TRBJ2-1	TRBV6-4	TRBD2	TGTGCCAGCAGTGACGTGCCTAGCGGGGTGAATGAGCAGTTCTTC	CASSDVPSGVNEQFF